The source of this T cell receptor beta chain is a study of CD4+ T cells in melanoma. This clone was observed a handful of times. Antigen: not known. Sequenced by immunoSEQ multiplex PCR; TCRdb stores in-frame clones only, minus some. The sample lists about 10,000 clones; about two thirds were seen once. Per germline, CDR1 SGHVS and CDR2 FNYEAQ. CDR3 length equals 16 residues. V lost 5 bases and J 2 bases, leaving 17 bases between the germline ends. Study-level findings and limits: Neoantigen-specific CD4+ T cells in melanoma reportedly had diverse differentiation states. CD8+ T cell, macrophage and B cell function reportedly correlated with neoantigen-specific CD4+ T cells.

The receptor's source is a human donor with melanoma. The V and J genes are TRBV7-6 and TRBJ2-3; tentatively, D is TRBD2 (6 bases). The sequencing input was cells from a culture (not recorded whether cultured in vitro). The CDR3 region is CASSPMTAGTTDTQYF. CDR3 coding DNA: TGTGCCAGCAGCCCGATGACAGCGGGCACCACAGATACGCAGTATTTT.